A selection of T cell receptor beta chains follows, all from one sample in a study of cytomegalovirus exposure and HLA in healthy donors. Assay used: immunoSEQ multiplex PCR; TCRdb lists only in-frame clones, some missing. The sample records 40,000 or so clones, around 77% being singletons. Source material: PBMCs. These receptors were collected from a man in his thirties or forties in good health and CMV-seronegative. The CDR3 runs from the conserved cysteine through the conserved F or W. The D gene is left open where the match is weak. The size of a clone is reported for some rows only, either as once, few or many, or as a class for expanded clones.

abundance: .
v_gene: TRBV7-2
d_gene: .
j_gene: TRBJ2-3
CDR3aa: CASMLTGSTDTQYF
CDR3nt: TGTGCCAGCATGCTTACCGGGTCTACAGATACGCAGTATTTT

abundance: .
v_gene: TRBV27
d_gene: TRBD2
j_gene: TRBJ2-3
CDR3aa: CASSPPRLAGVGDTQYF
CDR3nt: TGTGCCAGCAGTCCCCCCCGACTAGCGGGAGTCGGGGATACGCAGTATTTT

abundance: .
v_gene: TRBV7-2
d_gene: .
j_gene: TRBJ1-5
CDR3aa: CASSLATNQPQHF
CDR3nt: TGTGCCAGCAGCTTAGCCACAAATCAGCCCCAGCATTTT

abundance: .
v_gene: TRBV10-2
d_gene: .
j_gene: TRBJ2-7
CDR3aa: CASSESGSLGEQYF
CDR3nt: TGCGCCAGCAGTGAGTCGGGCAGCCTGGGTGAGCAGTACTTC

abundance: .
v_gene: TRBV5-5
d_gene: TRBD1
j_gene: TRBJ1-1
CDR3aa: CASSDPGQGDTEAFF
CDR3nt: TGTGCCAGCAGCGACCCGGGGCAGGGGGACACTGAAGCTTTCTTT

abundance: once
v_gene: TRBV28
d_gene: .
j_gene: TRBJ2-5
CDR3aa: CASTSTGFQTQYF
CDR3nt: TGTGCCAGCACGTCGACAGGTTTCCAGACCCAGTACTTC

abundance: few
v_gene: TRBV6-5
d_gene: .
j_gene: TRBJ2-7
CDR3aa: CASSFGSAYEQYF
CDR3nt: TGTGCCAGCAGTTTCGGGAGTGCCTACGAGCAGTACTTC

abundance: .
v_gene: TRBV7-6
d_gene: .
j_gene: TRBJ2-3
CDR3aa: CASSQRRTESTDTQYF
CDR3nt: TGTGCCAGCAGCCAACGCCGGACAGAAAGCACAGATACGCAGTATTTT

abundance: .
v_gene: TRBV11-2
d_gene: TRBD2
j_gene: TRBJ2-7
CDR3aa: CASSMLAGGVYEQYF
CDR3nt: TGTGCCAGCAGCATGCTAGCGGGAGGTGTTTACGAGCAGTACTTC

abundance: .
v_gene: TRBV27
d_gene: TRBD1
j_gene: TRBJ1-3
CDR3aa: CASRDRVASTIYF
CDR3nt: TGTGCCAGTAGAGACAGGGTGGCCTCCACCATATATTTT

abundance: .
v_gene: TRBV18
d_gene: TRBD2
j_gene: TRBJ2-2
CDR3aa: CASSPRLAGSATGELFF
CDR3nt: TGTGCCAGCTCACCACGACTAGCGGGGAGTGCGACCGGGGAGCTGTTTTTT

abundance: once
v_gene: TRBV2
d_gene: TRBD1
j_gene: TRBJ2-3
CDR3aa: CASSIGQGTDTQYF
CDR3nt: TGTGCCAGCAGCATAGGACAGGGCACAGATACGCAGTATTTT

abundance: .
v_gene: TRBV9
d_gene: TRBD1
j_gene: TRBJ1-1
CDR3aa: CASRRGQGARGSYRAFF
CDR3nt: TGTGCCAGCAGACGAGGACAGGGGGCGCGAGGTTCGTACAGGGCTTTCTTT

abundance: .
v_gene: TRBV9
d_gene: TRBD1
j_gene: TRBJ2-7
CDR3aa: CASSGPPGQANEQYF
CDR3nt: TGTGCCAGCAGCGGTCCCCCCGGACAGGCAAACGAGCAGTACTTC

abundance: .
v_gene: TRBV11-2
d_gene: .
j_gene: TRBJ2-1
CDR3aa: CASIEWGASGSNEQFF
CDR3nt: TGTGCCAGCATCGAATGGGGGGCTAGCGGTTCTAATGAGCAGTTCTTC

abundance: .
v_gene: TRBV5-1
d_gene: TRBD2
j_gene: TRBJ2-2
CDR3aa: CASSLPGTSGTIGELFF
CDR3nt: TGCGCCAGCAGCTTGCCGGGGACTAGCGGGACAATCGGGGAGCTGTTTTTT

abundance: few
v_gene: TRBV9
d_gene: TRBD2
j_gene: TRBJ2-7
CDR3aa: CASSVAPASGGYEQYF
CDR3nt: TGTGCCAGCAGCGTAGCTCCGGCTAGCGGGGGCTACGAGCAGTACTTC

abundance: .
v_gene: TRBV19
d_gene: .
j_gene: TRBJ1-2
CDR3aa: CASSAAPGNYGYTF
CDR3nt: TGTGCCAGTAGTGCTGCCCCGGGAAACTATGGCTACACCTTC

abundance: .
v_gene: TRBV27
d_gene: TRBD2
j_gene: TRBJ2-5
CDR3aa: CASSSAGAGKETQYF
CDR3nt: TGTGCCAGCAGCTCAGCGGGAGCGGGGAAAGAGACCCAGTACTTC

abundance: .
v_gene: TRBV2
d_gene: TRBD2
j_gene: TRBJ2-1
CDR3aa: CASEVGLAYNEQFF
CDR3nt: TGTGCCAGCGAAGTGGGACTAGCGTACAATGAGCAGTTCTTC

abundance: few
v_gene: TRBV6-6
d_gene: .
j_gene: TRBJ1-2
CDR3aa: CASSLIPYYGYTF
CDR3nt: TGTGCCAGCAGTTTAATCCCCTACTATGGCTACACCTTC

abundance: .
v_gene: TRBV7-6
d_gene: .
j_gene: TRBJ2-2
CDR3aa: CASKTDRLNTGELFF
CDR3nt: TGTGCCAGCAAAACGGACAGACTGAACACCGGGGAGCTGTTTTTT

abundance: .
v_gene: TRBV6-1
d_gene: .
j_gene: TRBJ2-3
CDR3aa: CASPATDRITDTQYF
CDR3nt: TGTGCCAGCCCGGCTACTGACAGGATCACAGATACGCAGTATTTT

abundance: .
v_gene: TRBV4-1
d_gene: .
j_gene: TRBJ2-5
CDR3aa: CASSHTWQDKEAQYF
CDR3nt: TGCGCCAGCAGCCATACGTGGCAGGACAAGGAAGCCCAGTACTTC

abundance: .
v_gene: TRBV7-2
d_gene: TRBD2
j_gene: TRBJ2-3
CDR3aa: CASSLHTAGRGGTDTQYF
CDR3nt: TGTGCCAGCAGCTTACATACCGCCGGGAGGGGTGGCACAGATACGCAGTATTTT

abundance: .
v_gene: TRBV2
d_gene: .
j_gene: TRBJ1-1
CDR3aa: CASREGWQFRAFF
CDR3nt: TGTGCCAGCAGGGAAGGGTGGCAGTTTCGAGCTTTCTTT

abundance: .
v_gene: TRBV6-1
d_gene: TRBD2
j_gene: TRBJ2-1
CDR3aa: CASGGVLAVHNEQFF
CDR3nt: TGTGCCAGCGGGGGGGTGTTAGCAGTCCACAATGAGCAGTTCTTC

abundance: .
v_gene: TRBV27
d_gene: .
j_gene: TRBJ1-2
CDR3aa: CASSLSRGRGYTF
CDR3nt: TGTGCCAGCAGTTTAAGCAGGGGCCGGGGCTACACCTTC

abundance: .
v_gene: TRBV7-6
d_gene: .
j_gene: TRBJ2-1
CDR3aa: CASSYSSYNEQFF
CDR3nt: TGTGCCAGCAGCTACTCCTCCTACAATGAGCAGTTCTTC

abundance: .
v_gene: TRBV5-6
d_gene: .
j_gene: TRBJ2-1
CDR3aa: CASSLDVSTGKQFF
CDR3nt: TGTGCCAGCAGCTTGGATGTGTCCACGGGGAAGCAGTTCTTC

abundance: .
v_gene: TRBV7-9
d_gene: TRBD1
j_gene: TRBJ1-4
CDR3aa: CASSPNSGTGNEKLFF
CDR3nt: TGTGCCAGCAGCCCGAACTCCGGGACAGGGAATGAAAAACTGTTTTTT

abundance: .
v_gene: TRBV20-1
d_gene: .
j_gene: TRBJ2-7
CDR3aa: CSAPSSYEQYF
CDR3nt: TGCAGTGCACCTTCTAGCTACGAGCAGTACTTC

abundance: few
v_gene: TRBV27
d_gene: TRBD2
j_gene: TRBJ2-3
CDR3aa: CASSKGLARSTDTQYF
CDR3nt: TGTGCCAGCAGTAAGGGACTAGCGCGCAGCACAGATACGCAGTATTTT

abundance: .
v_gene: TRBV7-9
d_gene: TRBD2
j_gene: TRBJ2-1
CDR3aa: CASSPLGLAGENEQFF
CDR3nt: TGTGCCAGCAGCCCACTGGGACTAGCGGGAGAAAATGAGCAGTTCTTC

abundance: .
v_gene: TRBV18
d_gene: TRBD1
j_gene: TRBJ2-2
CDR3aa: CASSPTRPGQGTNTGELFF
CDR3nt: TGTGCCAGCTCACCGACTCGCCCGGGACAGGGTACGAACACCGGGGAGCTGTTTTTT

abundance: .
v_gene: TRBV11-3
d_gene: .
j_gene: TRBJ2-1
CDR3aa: CASSQRRGSYNEQFF
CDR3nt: TGTGCCAGCAGCCAAAGGAGGGGCTCCTACAATGAGCAGTTCTTC

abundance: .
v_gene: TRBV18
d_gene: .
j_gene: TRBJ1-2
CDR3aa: CASIGGQGYGYTF
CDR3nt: TGTGCCAGCATTGGTGGGCAGGGCTATGGCTACACCTTC

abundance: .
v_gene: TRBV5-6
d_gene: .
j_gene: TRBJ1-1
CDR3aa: CASSLGAGQSNTEAFF
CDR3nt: TGTGCCAGCAGCTTGGGGGCAGGACAGTCGAACACTGAAGCTTTCTTT

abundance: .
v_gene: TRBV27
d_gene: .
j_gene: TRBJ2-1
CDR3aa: CASTQKRGGKGYNEQFF
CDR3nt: TGTGCCAGCACCCAAAAACGGGGCGGGAAAGGCTACAATGAGCAGTTCTTC

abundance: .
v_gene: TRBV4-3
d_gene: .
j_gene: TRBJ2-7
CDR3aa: CASSHEYSGTGVNEQYF
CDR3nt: TGCGCCAGCAGCCATGAATACTCCGGGACGGGGGTCAACGAGCAGTACTTC